This T cell receptor (beta chain) was sequenced for a study of blood T cell repertoires in COVID-19. CDR1 is SGDLS, CDR2 YYNGEE, per germline. Trimming removed 0 bases at V and 6 bases at J, with 16 bases between. The CDR3 is 15 amino acids. The assay was immunoSEQ multiplex PCR, and TCRdb's table has in-frame clones only and misses some. The table lists about 200,000 clones, approximately 78% of them singletons, with more than 9% in the top ten. The chain employs TRBV9 and TRBJ2-7; D may be TRBD1 (6 bases). The receptor was derived from a woman of 80 years or more with acute or convalescent COVID-19. Specimen: peripheral blood. The CDR3 bases are TGTGCCAGCAGCGTAGGAGTCGGCAGGGGAGCCGAGCAGTACTTC. Encoded protein: CASSVGVGRGAEQYF. The full variable domain, with the rest looked up from reference TRBV9 and TRBJ2-7, is DSGVTQTPKHLITATGQRVTLRCSPRSGDLSVYWYQQSLDQGLQFLIQYYNGEERAKGNILERFSAQQFPDLHSELNLSSLELGDSALYFCASSVGVGRGAEQYFGPGTRLTVT.